This T cell receptor (beta chain) was captured by sequencing in a study of blood T cell repertoires in COVID-19 (dated by TCRdb to the early 2020s). About the study as a whole: Samples covering the acute and convalescent phases of COVID-19 were provided by collaborators in the United States, Italy and Spain. The prospective study material was composed of cDNA or gDNA derived from T cells, B-cell-depleted T cells, or PBMCs. Deeply sampled blood TCRbeta repertoires from subjects exposed to, actively infected with, or recovered from COVID-19 were included in the dataset. A freely available public database, intended as a resource for researchers studying the immune response to SARS-CoV-2, is where the repertoires were released. The samples were drawn from two sources: the first 160 participants of the ongoing ImmuneRACE study, and 1,200 or so subjects contributed by 6 global collaborators. The sample metadata nearly always contained a de-identified subject ID, COVID-19 status, age in years and sex. Where available, HLA class I and class II types were obtained from metadata supplied by the sample provider rather than from assay-based typing. The investigation overall reported the following: The quantity of clinical and demographic metadata differed by source and by participant and was supplied without curation.

Concerning this clone itself: The antigen it recognizes is unknown. The input lacks base qualities; no much larger clone sits a single base away.

V loses 3 bases of germline sequence and J loses 6 bases, and the interval between the two ends is 12 bases. The CDR3 covers 14 residues, taking in both the cysteine and the phenylalanine. The CDR3 DNA has 42 bases and is translated from base 1. For CDR1 and CDR2, the germline V gene lists SGHNT and YENEEA. One collaborating source in Seattle enrolled patients during active infection and followed them longitudinally through the course of disease. Each collaborating institution followed its own protocols to collect whole blood in K2EDTA tubes. For TCRbeta analysis, collaborators shipped samples as frozen whole blood, isolated PBMCs, or DNA extracted from either of those sample types. The immunoSEQ Assay, a bias-controlled multiplex PCR, was used to amplify TCRbeta CDR3 regions from genomic DNA. From the authors' description of their analysis: The number of nucleated cells in each sample was estimated from the amplification of reference gene primers within the assay. Sequence reads were collapsed and filtered to measure the absolute abundance of every unique TCRbeta CDR3 rearrangement. For each sample, productive Simpson clonality was calculated as the square root of Simpson's diversity index across productive rearrangements. The table was pulled from immuneACCESS by TCRdb, which kept in-frame rearrangements only. Such tables lose some clones; where checked, under half of the loss comes from unresolved V genes, and the rest has no known cause. V and J calls and clone size are copied from that table; D and trimming were computed from the DNA. The sample table shows about 150,000 clones, and approximately 86% are seen once. Of the sample, 0.63% falls within the top ten clones.

The clonotype comes from a man in his sixties with COVID-19, enrolled during active disease. The chain was built from TRBV11-3 and TRBJ2-1, with the D segment identity uncertain. The sample was peripheral blood. The DNA sequence is given as TGTGCCAGCAGCTTTCCCTTAGTGTCCAATGAGCAGTTCTTC. Its protein reads: CASSFPLVSNEQFF. The CDR3 plus the reference TRBV11-3 and TRBJ2-1 genes for the other parts give the full variable domain: EAGVVQSPRYKIIEKKQPVAFWCNPISGHNTLYWYLQNLGQGPELLIRYENEEAVDDSQLPKDRFSAERLKGVDSTLKIQPAELGDSAVYLCASSFPLVSNEQFFGPGTRLTVL.